The 21 T cell receptor beta chains presented below share a single source sample, sequenced in a study of T-cell reconstitution after alpha-beta-depleted transplantation in children (dated by TCRdb to the mid-2010s). The library was prepared using PCR. The reads were generated on an Illumina HiSeq 2500. TCR libraries were prepared with molecular barcoding, using unique molecular identifiers to normalize TCRbeta repertoire quantification. TCRdb reanalyzed the raw reads on its own, using fastp at Q25 for trimming and MiXCR for clone calling, and kept in-frame beta chains. Duplicate CDR3 protein sequences are folded into a single record with the most common DNA and genes. The sample data list some 220,000 distinct CDR3 sequences, and about a tenth of these were observed just once. About 6.2% of the sample rests with the top ten. Specimen: PBMCs from the stem cell graft donor, collected from the stem cell graft. Receptor source: a human donor who donated a stem cell graft to a child with acute lymphoblastic leukemia.

This clonotype was counted ten times or more. The chain has TRBV3-1 and TRBJ2-7, with no clear D. Trimming removed 1 base at V and 0 bases at J, with 7 bases between. Germline CDR1 LGHDT, CDR2 YNNKEL (reference sequence). The CDR3 has 14 amino acids. The CDR3 coding sequence is TGTGCCAGCAGCCAAGTGGCCAGCTCCTACGAGCAGTACTTC. It translates to CASSQVASSYEQYF.

This sequence joins TRBV6-2 or TRBV6-3 and TRBJ1-3; a possible D gene is TRBD1 (6 bases). The CDR3 runs to 14 residues. The germline V gene has CDR1 MNHEY and CDR2 SVGEGT. V shed 7 bases and J shed 2 bases, with 12 bases lying between them. The CDR3 reads CASKTTGPGNTIYF. The CDR3 bases are TGTGCCAGCAAGACTACAGGGCCTGGAAACACCATATATTTT.

The table lists this clonotype with many counts. The CDR3 protein is CASSWGAYNEQFF. CDR3 DNA: TGTGCCAGCAGTTGGGGGGCCTACAATGAGCAGTTCTTC. The V call is TRBV27, the J call TRBJ2-1; a possible D gene is TRBD2 (6 bases). Trimming took off 4 bases at V and 2 bases at J, with 6 bases between the two ends. The CDR3 is 13 amino acids. CDR1 and CDR2 (germline): MNHEY, SMNVEV (reference sequence).

The table lists this clonotype with a few counts. This rearrangement joins TRBV24-1 to TRBJ2-1; TRBD2 matches at 8 bases. The V gene's germline CDR1 is KGHDR and CDR2 SFDVKD. The CDR3 has 16 amino acids. Trimming at V came to 0 bases and at J to 5 bases, leaving 5 bases not matched to a gene. This chain's CDR3 is CATSDLPRGAHNEQFF. CDR3 sequence (DNA): TGTGCCACCAGTGATTTGCCGCGGGGGGCCCACAATGAGCAGTTCTTC.

V gene TRBV10-2 combines with J gene TRBJ1-4; 8 bases are a match to TRBD1. Losses at the gene ends were 4 bases for V and 4 bases for J; bases not matched to a gene: 2. In germline, CDR1 is WSHSY, CDR2 SAAADI. CDR3 size: 14 residues. This CDR3 reads CASSGTGSNEKLFF. The CDR3 DNA reads as TGCGCCAGCAGTGGGACAGGGAGTAATGAAAAACTGTTTTTT.

This clonotype showed up just a few times. This rearrangement joins TRBV6-1 to TRBJ2-3, with 14 bases that match TRBD2. The ends lost 6 bases at V and 4 bases at J; junction bases unmatched: 9. In germline, CDR1 is MNHNS, CDR2 SASEGT. This CDR3 comprises 17 residues. The CDR3 region has the DNA TGTGCCAGCAGCCGAAGACTAGCGGGGGGGCTATCAGATACGCAGTATTTT. As protein: CASSRRLAGGLSDTQYF.

The chain joins TRBV18 to TRBJ1-1; 9 nucleotides line up with TRBD1. V was pared by 4 bases and J by 4 bases, with 7 bases of the junction left unmatched. The CDR3 length is 15 residues. Germline V gives CDR1 KGHSH, CDR2 LQKENI. CDR3 amino acids: CASSRPTGGSTEAFF. The CDR3 nucleotides read TGTGCCAGCTCACGACCGACAGGGGGGAGCACTGAAGCTTTCTTT.

This clonotype was recorded many times. CDR3 protein: CASRQEAGNSPLHF. Here the CDR3 DNA reads TGTGCCAGCCGACAGGAAGCGGGTAATTCACCCCTCCACTTT. J is TRBJ1-6 and V is TRBV7-9; TRBD1 is a possible D gene (6 bases). The germline gives CDR1 SEHNR, CDR2 FQNEAQ (reference sequence). V dropped 8 bases and J dropped 6 bases, with 14 bases sitting between them. The CDR3 is 14 amino acids.

This clonotype was seen a handful of times. V and J are TRBV7-6 and TRBJ2-7; D call uncertain. This CDR3 spans 13 amino acids. V was pared by 5 bases and J by 2 bases, with 10 bases between. Germline lookup yields CDR1 SGHVS and CDR2 FNYEAQ. The CDR3 spells CASSIGKTYEQYF. CDR3 DNA sequence: TGTGCCAGCAGCATCGGTAAGACCTACGAGCAGTACTTC.

At least ten counts were recorded for this clonotype. The rearrangement uses TRBV27 and TRBJ1-2, with 7 bases fitting TRBD1. J gave up 5 bases and V 5 bases, and 5 bases lay outside the gene matches. The germline V gene encodes CDR1 MNHEY and CDR2 SMNVEV (reference sequence). This CDR3 has 13 residues. The CDR3 region has the DNA TGTGCCAGCAGTGGGAGGGGGCTGTATGGCTACACCTTC. Encoded protein: CASSGRGLYGYTF.

This clonotype was detected a few times. The V and J genes are TRBV29-1 and TRBJ1-4; D call uncertain. Germline-derived CDR1 and CDR2 are SQVTM and ANQGSEA. Between the trimmed V and J ends, which lost 7 bases and 2 bases, there was a span of 5 bases. There are 11 residues in the CDR3. The CDR3 DNA reads as TGCAGCGGCCAGACTAATGAAAAACTGTTTTTT. Amino acid sequence: CSGQTNEKLFF.

This chain joins TRBV30 and TRBJ2-5; no clear D gene. Germline V lookup: CDR1 GTSNPN, CDR2 SVGIG (reference sequence). The CDR3 has 12 amino acids. Deletions cut 2 bases from V and 3 bases from J, with 7 bases between. CDR3 region: CAWSSRKETQYF. CDR3 nucleotide sequence: TGTGCCTGGAGTTCTCGCAAAGAGACCCAGTACTTC.

This clonotype has at least ten counts. This chain joins TRBV20-1 and TRBJ2-2, with D unresolved. CDR1 is DFQATT and CDR2 is SNEGSKA in the germline V gene (reference sequence). The CDR3 is 12 residues long. V gave up 3 bases and J gave up 1 base, with 3 bases separating them. Here the CDR3 DNA reads TGCAGTGCTAGGCAGAACACCGGGGAGCTGTTTTTT. Amino acid sequence: CSARQNTGELFF.

The CDR3 loop is CASSYGGSSNQPQHF. As DNA, the CDR3 is TGTGCCAGCAGTTACGGGGGTTCTAGCAATCAGCCCCAGCATTTT. The chain joins TRBV6-2 or TRBV6-3 to TRBJ1-5, with TRBD1 as a possible D gene (5 bases). CDR3 length equals 15 residues. Germline V gene lookup returns CDR1 MNHEY and CDR2 SVGEGT. Trimming took 2 bases from V and 0 from J, leaving 8 bases between them.

This clonotype was recorded a few times. J is TRBJ2-3 and V is TRBV5-1; 11 nucleotides agree with TRBD1. The CDR3 totals 19 residues. Trimming removed 1 base from V and 2 bases from J; junction bases left unmatched: 12. Germline CDR1 is SGHRS and CDR2 is YFSETQ. The CDR3 DNA is TGCGCCAGCAGCTTGAATGGGGGACAGGGGGTCACCACCACAGATACGCAGTATTTT. Translating gives CASSLNGGQGVTTTDTQYF.

This sequence joins TRBV5-1 and TRBJ1-1; D call uncertain. V was pared by 4 bases and J by 0 bases, with 13 bases between. CDR3 length: 15 amino acids. Germline V CDR1 and CDR2: SGHRS, YFSETQ. CDR3 protein: CASSTNPGMNTEAFF. CDR3 nucleotides: TGCGCCAGCAGCACCAATCCTGGAATGAACACTGAAGCTTTCTTT.

The chain carries TRBV7-2 and TRBJ2-3; tentative D call: TRBD2 (5 bases). The CDR3 runs to 15 residues. Trimming took 2 bases from V and 1 from J, leaving 10 bases between them. The germline gives CDR1 SGHTA, CDR2 FQGNSA. The CDR3 protein is CASSLFGRGTDTQYF. As DNA, the CDR3 is TGTGCCAGCAGCTTATTTGGGCGGGGCACAGATACGCAGTATTTT.

Ten or more counts support this clonotype. V usage is TRBV20-1 and J usage is TRBJ2-7; possibly TRBD1 or TRBD2 for D (5 bases each). V was cut by 6 bases and J by 1 base, with 16 bases left in between. This CDR3 contains 14 residues. Germline V lookup: CDR1 DFQATT, CDR2 SNEGSKA (reference sequence). CDR3 in amino acids: CSATGTPSSYEQYF. The CDR3 nucleotides read TGCAGTGCAACCGGGACCCCGTCGTCCTACGAGCAGTACTTC.

The chain carries TRBV27 and TRBJ1-1; D might be TRBD1 (6 bases). In germline, CDR1 is MNHEY, CDR2 SMNVEV (reference sequence). With 1 base removed from V and 4 bases from J, the gap between germline ends came to 7 bases. The CDR3 loop spans 13 amino acids. CDR3 protein: CASSLFRGTEAFF. In nucleotides, the CDR3 is TGTGCCAGCAGTTTATTCAGGGGCACTGAAGCTTTCTTT.

In this sample, this clonotype turned up many times. The gene calls are TRBV20-1 and TRBJ2-5; no firm D call. V lost 1 base and J lost 3, with 12 bases in between. CDR3 size: 14 residues. The V gene's germline CDR1 is DFQATT and CDR2 SNEGSKA (reference sequence). The CDR3 here is CSARVGTAEETQYF. In DNA form, the CDR3 reads TGCAGTGCTAGAGTAGGTACAGCAGAAGAGACCCAGTACTTC.

This clonotype was found a few times. The chain joins TRBV12-3 or TRBV12-4 to TRBJ1-3; 7 bases align to TRBD1. The V segment lost 6 bases and the J segment 4 bases; nucleotides outside the gene matches: 6. This CDR3 comprises 14 residues. CDR3 region: CASRLTGTGNTIYF. CDR3 in DNA: TGTGCCAGCAGGCTGACAGGGACCGGAAACACCATATATTTT.